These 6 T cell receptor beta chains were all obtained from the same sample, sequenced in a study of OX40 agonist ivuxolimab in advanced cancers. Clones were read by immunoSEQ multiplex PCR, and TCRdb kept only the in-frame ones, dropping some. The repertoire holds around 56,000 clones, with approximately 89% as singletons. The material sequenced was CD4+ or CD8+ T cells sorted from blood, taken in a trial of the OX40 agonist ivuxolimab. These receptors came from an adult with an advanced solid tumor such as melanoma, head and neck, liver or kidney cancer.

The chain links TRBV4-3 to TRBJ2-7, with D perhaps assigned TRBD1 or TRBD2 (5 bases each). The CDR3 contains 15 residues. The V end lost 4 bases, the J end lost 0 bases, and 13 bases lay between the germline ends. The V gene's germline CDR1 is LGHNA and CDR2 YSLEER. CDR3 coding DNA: TGCGCCAGCAGCCCAGGGTCAGGACTCTCCTACGAGCAGTACTTC. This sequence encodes CASSPGSGLSYEQYF.

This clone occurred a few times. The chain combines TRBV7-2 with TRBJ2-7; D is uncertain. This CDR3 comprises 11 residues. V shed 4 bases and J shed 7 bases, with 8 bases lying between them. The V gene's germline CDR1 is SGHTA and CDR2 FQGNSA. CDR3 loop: CASSSTEEQYF. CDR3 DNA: TGTGCCAGCAGCTCGACGGAGGAGCAGTACTTC.

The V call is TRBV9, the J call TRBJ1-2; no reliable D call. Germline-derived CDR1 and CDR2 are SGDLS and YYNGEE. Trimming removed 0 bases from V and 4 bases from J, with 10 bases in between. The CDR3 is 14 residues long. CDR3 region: CASSVAQYGYGYTF. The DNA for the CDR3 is TGTGCCAGCAGCGTAGCACAGTATGGCTATGGCTACACCTTC.

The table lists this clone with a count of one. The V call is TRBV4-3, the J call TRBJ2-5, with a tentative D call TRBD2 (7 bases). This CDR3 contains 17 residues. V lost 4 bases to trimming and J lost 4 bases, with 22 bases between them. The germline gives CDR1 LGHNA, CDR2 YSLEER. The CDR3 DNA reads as TGCGCCAGCAGCCGCGGGGGACTCGAACAGGGCCCAGAGACCCAGTACTTC. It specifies CASSRGGLEQGPETQYF.

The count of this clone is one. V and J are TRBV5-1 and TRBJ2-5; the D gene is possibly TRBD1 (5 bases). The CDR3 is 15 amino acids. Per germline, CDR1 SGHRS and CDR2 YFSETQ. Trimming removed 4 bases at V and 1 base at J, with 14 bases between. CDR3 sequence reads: CASSPWGYTQETQYF. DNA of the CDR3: TGCGCCAGCAGCCCCTGGGGCTATACCCAAGAGACCCAGTACTTC.

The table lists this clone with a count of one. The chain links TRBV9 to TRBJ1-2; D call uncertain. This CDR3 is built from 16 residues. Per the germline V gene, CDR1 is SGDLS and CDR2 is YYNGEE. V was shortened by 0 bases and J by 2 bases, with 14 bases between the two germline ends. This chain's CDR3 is CASSVESSGSNYGYTF. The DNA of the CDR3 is TGTGCCAGCAGCGTAGAAAGTTCCGGGAGCAACTATGGCTACACCTTC.